What follows are 32 T cell receptor beta chains derived from one specimen sequenced in a study of cytomegalovirus exposure and HLA in healthy donors. Use of 60 Vbeta and 13 Jbeta primers characterized the PCR. Sequencing was performed with immunoSEQ multiplex PCR; in TCRdb, only in-frame clones are kept and a portion is missing. This sample has about 110,000 clones, with about three quarters found just once. The sample was PBMCs. These receptors originate from a female donor in good health and CMV-seropositive.

The rearrangement uses TRBV19 and TRBJ2-6; 10 bases align to TRBD1. The CDR3 spans 17 residues. Losses at the gene ends were 5 bases for V and 0 bases for J; bases not matched to a gene: 4. The germline CDR1 and CDR2 sequences are LNHDA and SQIVND (reference sequence). This CDR3 is CASSPGQGSSGANVLTF. CDR3 nucleotide sequence: TGTGCCAGTAGTCCGGGACAGGGGTCCTCTGGGGCCAACGTCCTGACTTTC.

The chain has TRBV9 and TRBJ1-5; TRBD1 might be the D (6 bases). V was trimmed by 4 bases and J by 3 bases, leaving 11 bases between them. The CDR3 sequence is 14 residues long. Germline lookup yields CDR1 SGDLS and CDR2 YYNGEE. CDR3 region: CASSLTGYNQPQHF. CDR3 coding DNA: TGTGCCAGCAGCCTTACAGGGTACAATCAGCCCCAGCATTTT. Complete variable domain (other parts from reference TRBV9 and TRBJ1-5): DSGVTQTPKHLITATGQRVTLRCSPRSGDLSVYWYQQSLDQGLQFLIQYYNGEERAKGNILERFSAQQFPDLHSELNLSSLELGDSALYFCASSLTGYNQPQHFGDGTRLSIL.

The chain is built from TRBV28 and TRBJ2-1; tentative D call: TRBD2 (6 bases). CDR1 is MDHEN, CDR2 SYDVKM, per germline. There are 14 residues in the CDR3. Deletions cut 7 bases from V and 9 bases from J, with 19 bases between. This chain's CDR3 is CASTLLSAGSEQFF. CDR3 sequence (DNA): TGTGCCAGCACCCTTCTGTCCGCGGGAAGTGAGCAGTTCTTC. The complete variable domain, with remaining parts taken from reference TRBV28 and TRBJ2-1, reads DVKVTQSSRYLVKRTGEKVFLECVQDMDHENMFWYRQDPGLGLRLIYFSYDVKMKEKGDIPEGYSVSREKKERFSLILESASTNQTSMYLCASTLLSAGSEQFFGPGTRLTVL.

As concerns this clone: The sample holds other DNA sequences that translate to the same CDR3. The CDR3 reads CASSPLAGSSYNEQFF. CDR3 in DNA: TGTGCCAGCAGCCCACTAGCGGGGAGCTCCTACAATGAGCAGTTCTTC. V and J are TRBV28 and TRBJ2-1; 10 bases are shared with TRBD2. V lost 6 bases and J lost 0; bases outside the gene matches: 5. Per germline, CDR1 MDHEN and CDR2 SYDVKM. The CDR3 spans 16 residues.

This clone was seen a handful of times. The chain combines TRBV27 with TRBJ2-7; D remains ambiguous. V was clipped by 4 bases and J by 2 bases, with 12 bases between them. The CDR3 length is 14 residues. Germline V lookup: CDR1 MNHEY, CDR2 SMNVEV (reference sequence). The CDR3 protein is CASSSIDTTYEQYF. CDR3 nucleotides: TGTGCCAGCAGTTCCATCGATACTACCTACGAGCAGTACTTC.

There are a few counts of this clone. The chain couples TRBV5-3 to TRBJ1-4; D gene uncertain. TRBV5-3 is an open reading frame, and its role is uncertain. Trimming shortened V by 3 bases and J by 4 bases, and 13 bases separated the two germline ends. The CDR3 is 15 amino acids. The CDR3 DNA reads as TGTGCCAGAAGCTCTGACATCGGAAATAATGAAAAACTGTTTTTT. Its protein product is CARSSDIGNNEKLFF.

The rearrangement joins TRBV7-3 to TRBJ1-1; D is ambiguous. Germline V CDR1 and CDR2: SGHTA, FQGTGA. The CDR3 consists of 10 residues. V shed 8 bases and J shed 6 bases, with 7 bases lying between them. Here the CDR3 DNA reads TGTGCCAGCCGTTGGCCTGAAGCTTTCTTT. Amino acids: CASRWPEAFF.

This chain joins TRBV15 and TRBJ2-5; D ambiguous. Looked up from germline, CDR1 is LNHNV and CDR2 is YYDKDF (reference sequence). The V gene lost 3 bases and the J gene lost 9 bases, with 8 bases spanning the gap. The length of the CDR3 is 11 residues. CDR3 residues: CATSRLEAQYF. In nucleotides, the CDR3 is TGTGCCACCAGCAGGCTCGAGGCCCAGTACTTC.

V and J are TRBV7-8 and TRBJ2-2; TRBD2 aligns across 10 bases. With 5 bases clipped from V and 3 bases from J, the junction kept 12 bases outside the gene matches. The germline V gene encodes CDR1 SGHVS and CDR2 FQNEAQ. The CDR3 is made up of 18 amino acids. The CDR3 sequence: CASSKLAGERGYTGELFF. The CDR3 nucleotides are TGTGCCAGCAGCAAGCTAGCGGGAGAGCGGGGCTACACCGGGGAGCTGTTTTTT.

This clone was seen a single time. The chain uses TRBV7-2 and TRBJ2-1; 8 bases line up with TRBD2. Germline trimming cut 5 bases from V and 3 bases from J; bases unmatched to any gene: 9. There are 16 residues in the CDR3. CDR1 is SGHTA, CDR2 FQGNSA, per germline. The CDR3 bases are TGTGCCAGCAGCAAACTAGCGGCTATGGGCTACAATGAGCAGTTCTTC. This encodes CASSKLAAMGYNEQFF.

This chain connects TRBV11-2 to TRBJ2-1, with 8 bases fitting TRBD2. Unmatched junction bases numbered 3, after V lost 3 bases and J lost 2 bases. The V gene's germline CDR1 is SGHAT and CDR2 FQNNGV. CDR3 length: 15 amino acids. The CDR3: CASSFTSGPYNEQFF. The CDR3 region has the DNA TGTGCCAGCAGCTTTACTAGCGGACCCTACAATGAGCAGTTCTTC.

This clone was recorded a few times. The chain joins TRBV28 to TRBJ2-2, with a tentative D call TRBD2 (6 bases). V was pared by 9 bases and J by 3 bases, with 17 bases between. This CDR3 has 15 amino acids. Germline V gives CDR1 MDHEN, CDR2 SYDVKM. CDR3 DNA sequence: TGTGCCAGTACTCCAGAGAGGGAGGACACCGGGGAGCTGTTTTTT. Translated: CASTPEREDTGELFF.

V is TRBV4-1 and J is TRBJ1-2; TRBD1 agrees at 8 bases. This CDR3 contains 14 residues. Germline-derived CDR1 and CDR2 are MGHRA and YSYEKL. Germline trimming cut 5 bases from V and 8 bases from J; bases unmatched to any gene: 10. The CDR3 DNA sequence: TGCGCCAGCAGCTTCCGACAGGGGCTAGAGGGCTACACCTTC. Translated, it gives CASSFRQGLEGYTF.

This chain links TRBV2 with TRBJ1-5, with D possibly matching TRBD1 (6 bases). Trimming took 0 bases from V and 4 from J, leaving 13 bases between them. CDR1 and CDR2 (germline): SNHLY, FYNNEI. The CDR3 loop spans 16 amino acids. The DNA for the CDR3 is TGTGCCAGCAGTGAAGCAGGGGGAGCGAGAAATCAGCCCCAGCATTTT. As protein: CASSEAGGARNQPQHF.

CDR3 sequence (DNA): TGTGCCAGCTCCAGAGGGCAGGTTAGCGGATACAGCAATCAGCCCCAGCATTTT. Encoded protein: CASSRGQVSGYSNQPQHF. The genes are TRBV18 and TRBJ1-5; D unresolved. Trimming stripped 6 bases from V and 1 base from J, with 22 bases between. This CDR3 region has 18 residues. The germline gives CDR1 KGHSH, CDR2 LQKENI.

This chain links TRBV9 with TRBJ1-1; 7 bases are shared with TRBD1. Per germline, CDR1 SGDLS and CDR2 YYNGEE. The CDR3 has 12 residues. Trimming took 3 bases from V and 9 from J; bases not matched to a gene: 5. CDR3 in amino acids: CASSGWDSQAFF. In nucleotides, the CDR3 is TGTGCCAGCAGCGGTTGGGACAGCCAAGCTTTCTTT.

The V and J genes are TRBV7-2 and TRBJ2-7; weak D call: TRBD2 (6 bases). This CDR3 is built from 18 residues. V lost 2 bases, J lost 2 bases, and 22 bases lay in between. Germline V gene lookup returns CDR1 SGHTA and CDR2 FQGNSA. In DNA, the CDR3 is TGTGCCAGCAGCTTATTTCCGTCGGGCGGGAAACCGCCCTACGAGCAGTACTTC. Protein: CASSLFPSGGKPPYEQYF.

The table lists this clone with a count of one. This rearrangement joins TRBV9 to TRBJ2-5; possibly TRBD2 for D (5 bases). The germline CDR1 and CDR2 sequences are SGDLS and YYNGEE. The CDR3 runs to 15 residues. Trimming stripped 1 base from V and 2 bases from J, with 12 bases between. The DNA for the CDR3 is TGTGCCAGCAGCGTATCCCCAGCGGTACAAGAGACCCAGTACTTC. Translating it yields CASSVSPAVQETQYF.

The chain carries TRBV5-4 and TRBJ2-7; D remains ambiguous. CDR3 length: 12 residues. Trimming removed 3 bases at V and 3 bases at J, with 7 bases between. The germline V gene encodes CDR1 SGHNT and CDR2 YYREEE (reference sequence). The CDR3 reads CASSSPGYEQYF. CDR3 DNA: TGTGCCAGCAGCTCCCCCGGCTACGAGCAGTACTTC.

V is TRBV10-2 and J is TRBJ1-5; 10 bases agree with TRBD1. The CDR3 is 18 amino acids. V lost 6 bases to trimming and J lost 1 base; unmatched junction nucleotides: 12. From germline, CDR1 is WSHSY and CDR2 SAAADI. This CDR3 reads CASSTGTGVVGSNQPQHF. The DNA of the CDR3 is TGCGCCAGCAGCACCGGGACAGGGGTAGTTGGGAGCAATCAGCCCCAGCATTTT.

V usage is TRBV2 and J usage is TRBJ1-1; D gene uncertain. Looked up from germline, CDR1 is SNHLY and CDR2 is FYNNEI. V lost 4 bases and J 1 base, leaving 7 bases between the germline ends. The CDR3 extends over 13 amino acids. CDR3 loop: CASSAQENTEAFF. In nucleotides, the CDR3 is TGTGCCAGCAGTGCGCAGGAGAACACTGAAGCTTTCTTT.

V usage is TRBV7-2 and J usage is TRBJ2-2; 7 positions agree with TRBD2. The CDR3 has 15 residues. In germline, CDR1 is SGHTA, CDR2 FQGNSA. Unmatched junction bases numbered 1, after V lost 0 bases and J lost 3 bases. The CDR3 is CASSLAGLDTGELFF. CDR3 in DNA: TGTGCCAGCAGCTTAGCTGGACTAGACACCGGGGAGCTGTTTTTT.

This chain links TRBV6-5 with TRBJ1-4, with 8 nucleotides matching TRBD1. Germline V gene lookup returns CDR1 MNHEY and CDR2 SVGAGI. The CDR3 is made up of 15 amino acids. J was trimmed by 7 bases and V by 5 bases; bases with no gene match: 9. The CDR3 reads CASSPRQGRGEKLFF. CDR3 bases: TGTGCCAGCAGTCCCCGACAGGGGCGAGGTGAAAAACTGTTTTTT.

The rearrangement links TRBV5-1 to TRBJ1-1, with TRBD1 matching over 7 bases. Germline assignment: CDR1 SGHRS and CDR2 YFSETQ. CDR3 size: 15 residues. J lost 2 bases, V lost 4 bases, and 8 bases had no gene match. The CDR3 coding sequence is TGCGCCAGCAGCCCTACAAACAGGGGAAACACTGAAGCTTTCTTT. Its protein product is CASSPTNRGNTEAFF. The full variable domain, in which reference TRBV5-1 and TRBJ1-1 provide the parts outside the CDR3, is KAGVTQTPRYLIKTRGQQVTLSCSPISGHRSVSWYQQTPGQGLQFLFEYFSETQRNKGNFPGRFSGRQFSNSRSEMNVSTLELGDSALYLCASSPTNRGNTEAFFGQGTRLTVV.

J is TRBJ1-2 and V is TRBV18, with unresolved D. CDR3 length: 16 residues. V was shortened by 3 bases and J by 1 base, with 15 bases between the two germline ends. Germline loops: CDR1 KGHSH, CDR2 LQKENI. Written as DNA, the CDR3 is TGTGCCAGCTCACCCCTCGGGTCCGCAGATAACTATGGCTACACCTTC. It specifies CASSPLGSADNYGYTF.

V usage is TRBV14 and J usage is TRBJ2-3, with a possible D match to TRBD1 (6 bases). V was clipped by 3 bases and J by 7 bases, with 23 bases between them. Germline V lookup: CDR1 SGHDN, CDR2 FVKESK. This CDR3 has 17 amino acids. The CDR3 DNA sequence: TGTGCCAGCAGCCATGCCCTCCCGGGCGGTAGGGGGAATACGCAGTATTTT. Its protein is CASSHALPGGRGNTQYF.

This clone was detected a few times. J is TRBJ2-3 and V is TRBV5-1; 9 bases agree with TRBD2. This CDR3 has 14 residues. Looked up from germline, CDR1 is SGHRS and CDR2 is YFSETQ. J lost 7 bases, V lost 2 bases, and 5 bases had no gene match. As DNA, the CDR3 is TGCGCCAGCAGCTTAACTCTAGCGGGGAATACGCAGTATTTT. Protein: CASSLTLAGNTQYF.

The chain joins TRBV19 to TRBJ1-1, with TRBD1 identical over 8 bases. Germline CDR1 and CDR2: LNHDA and SQIVND (reference sequence). The CDR3 covers 13 residues. V gave up 5 bases and J gave up 4 bases; unmatched junction bases: 3. DNA for the CDR3: TGTGCCAGTAGTGCACAGGGGGGCACTGAAGCTTTCTTT. It encodes CASSAQGGTEAFF.

The chain links TRBV29-1 to TRBJ2-7; D remains unclear. Per germline, CDR1 SQVTM and CDR2 ANQGSEA. V was trimmed by 4 bases and J by 7 bases, leaving 14 bases between them. The CDR3 length is 12 residues. The chain's CDR3 is CSVAVAVREQYF. The CDR3 DNA sequence: TGCAGCGTTGCTGTGGCCGTTCGTGAGCAGTACTTC.

The V gene is TRBV10-1, the J gene TRBJ1-1; 7 bases are shared with TRBD1. Germline V lookup: CDR1 WNHNN, CDR2 SYGVQD (reference sequence). This CDR3 is 15 amino acids long. Losses at the gene ends were 3 bases for V and 3 bases for J; bases not matched to a gene: 7. The CDR3 region is CASSDRPGGYTEAFF. CDR3 in DNA: TGCGCCAGCAGTGATCGGCCAGGGGGGTACACTGAAGCTTTCTTT.

The gene calls are TRBV18 and TRBJ2-2; TRBD2 aligns across 8 bases. Germline loops: CDR1 KGHSH, CDR2 LQKENI. V shed 3 bases and J 3 bases; nucleotides not matched to a gene: 9. The CDR3 spans 17 residues. The CDR3 reads CASSPVVAGTYTGELFF. In nucleotides, the CDR3 is TGTGCCAGCTCACCTGTAGTAGCGGGGACATACACCGGGGAGCTGTTTTTT.

This chain joins TRBV19 and TRBJ1-5; D is uncertain. V lost 8 bases, J lost 7 bases, and 15 bases lay in between. This CDR3 contains 13 residues. Germline CDR1 LNHDA, CDR2 SQIVND (reference sequence). CDR3 in DNA: TGTGCCAGTTCTGCCCGGGAGTGGCAGCCCCAGCATTTT. It encodes CASSAREWQPQHF.